This is a list of T cell receptor beta chains from one sample in a study of shared clonotypes between healthy human individuals. This table comes from immunoSEQ multiplex PCR, and its TCRdb copy is limited to in-frame clones, with some not included. The sample lists hundreds of thousands of clones, 76% seen once, with around 13% in the top ten. The sequenced material came from PBMCs. The receptors here all came from a middle-aged woman in good health. Some clones in this sample may be carry-over from other donors' samples. The CDR3 runs from the conserved cysteine through the conserved F or W. The order of the fields is J gene, D gene, V gene, clone size, CDR3 protein, CDR3 DNA. The D gene is left open where the match is weak. Only part of the rows carry a size: once, few, many, or a class if the clone is expanded.

J gene: TRBJ1-5; D gene: TRBD1; V gene: TRBV6-5; clone size: few; CDR3 protein: CASSRGTAHQPQHF; CDR3 DNA: TGTGCCAGCAGTCGCGGGACAGCCCATCAGCCCCAGCATTTT
J gene: TRBJ2-7; D gene: TRBD2; V gene: TRBV4-3; clone size: NA; CDR3 protein: CASSQAASGSLYEQYF; CDR3 DNA: TGCGCCAGCAGCCAAGCGGCTAGCGGGAGTCTCTACGAGCAGTACTTC
J gene: TRBJ2-7; D gene: TRBD1; V gene: TRBV5-1; clone size: NA; CDR3 protein: CATSAQGPDYEQYF; CDR3 DNA: TGCGCCACCTCAGCACAGGGGCCGGACTACGAGCAGTACTTC
J gene: TRBJ1-1; D gene: TRBD1; V gene: TRBV7-2; clone size: once; CDR3 protein: CASSTRQGVGAFF; CDR3 DNA: TGTGCCAGCAGCACAAGACAGGGTGTGGGAGCTTTCTTT
J gene: TRBJ1-5; D gene: NA; V gene: TRBV9; clone size: once; CDR3 protein: CASSQGPQHNQPQHF; CDR3 DNA: TGTGCCAGCAGTCAGGGGCCCCAGCACAATCAGCCCCAGCATTTT
J gene: TRBJ2-7; D gene: NA; V gene: TRBV7-2; clone size: NA; CDR3 protein: CASSLEGTAAGEQYF; CDR3 DNA: TGTGCCAGCAGCTTAGAAGGCACGGCCGCAGGCGAGCAGTACTTC
J gene: TRBJ2-3; D gene: NA; V gene: TRBV28; clone size: NA; CDR3 protein: CASSLVQITDTQYF; CDR3 DNA: TGTGCCAGCAGTTTGGTTCAAATCACAGATACGCAGTATTTT
J gene: TRBJ2-3; D gene: TRBD2; V gene: TRBV9; clone size: NA; CDR3 protein: CASSVAGTTSSTDTQYF; CDR3 DNA: TGTGCCAGCAGCGTAGCCGGGACTACATCTAGCACAGATACGCAGTATTTT
J gene: TRBJ1-1; D gene: TRBD1; V gene: TRBV2; clone size: NA; CDR3 protein: CASRTGASNTEAFF; CDR3 DNA: TGTGCCAGCCGGACAGGGGCCTCGAACACTGAAGCTTTCTTT
J gene: TRBJ2-4; D gene: NA; V gene: TRBV6-1; clone size: NA; CDR3 protein: CASTGQAKNIQYF; CDR3 DNA: TGTGCCAGCACGGGACAAGCCAAAAACATTCAGTACTTC
J gene: TRBJ2-7; D gene: NA; V gene: TRBV5-5; clone size: few; CDR3 protein: CASGSGPSSYEQYF; CDR3 DNA: TGTGCCAGCGGGTCGGGACCGAGCTCCTACGAGCAGTACTTC
J gene: TRBJ1-2; D gene: NA; V gene: TRBV11-1; clone size: NA; CDR3 protein: CASSRSGGGRDGYTF; CDR3 DNA: TGTGCCAGCAGCCGAAGCGGCGGGGGAAGGGATGGCTACACCTTC
J gene: TRBJ1-4; D gene: TRBD1; V gene: TRBV7-9; clone size: NA; CDR3 protein: CASSGTGQGSEKLFF; CDR3 DNA: TGTGCCAGCAGCGGAACGGGACAGGGTAGTGAAAAACTGTTTTTT
J gene: TRBJ2-7; D gene: TRBD1; V gene: TRBV7-2; clone size: NA; CDR3 protein: CASSLGTGGVAYEQYF; CDR3 DNA: TGTGCCAGCAGCTTAGGAACAGGGGGAGTGGCCTACGAGCAGTACTTC
J gene: TRBJ1-5; D gene: NA; V gene: TRBV5-8; clone size: once; CDR3 protein: CASSLASVSGNQPQHF; CDR3 DNA: TGTGCCAGCAGCTTGGCTTCGGTGAGCGGCAATCAGCCCCAGCATTTT
J gene: TRBJ1-1; D gene: TRBD1; V gene: TRBV9; clone size: few; CDR3 protein: CASSPKPVGTVRTEAFF; CDR3 DNA: TGTGCCAGCAGCCCAAAACCGGTCGGGACAGTCAGAACTGAAGCTTTCTTT
J gene: TRBJ2-5; D gene: TRBD2; V gene: TRBV27; clone size: NA; CDR3 protein: CASSPRGETQYF; CDR3 DNA: TGTGCCAGCAGCCCGCGGGGGGAGACCCAGTACTTC